This T cell receptor beta chain was recorded in a study of response to subunit inactivated influenza vaccine. J was trimmed by 3 bases and V by 1 base; bases with no gene match: 5. Germline assignment: CDR1 SGHVS and CDR2 FQNEAQ. This CDR3 contains 16 residues. In its sample, this clonotype was seen a few times. Via MiXCR, TCRdb re-called the RT-PCR reads, giving one row per CDR3 protein. The data show under 200,000 distinct CDR3 sequences, with approximately 12% seen just once and approximately 30% held by the top ten. In addition, the sample was reused for a study of T cells expressing NK-cell markers. Per that study: UMIs were included in TCR beta cDNA generated by 5'RACE template switching.

The material was CD8+ T cells sorted from PBMCs, obtained 12 days after vaccination. V gene TRBV7-8 combines with J gene TRBJ2-1; 8 bases align to TRBD2. This TCR derives from a man aged 50-60 years who received an inactivated influenza vaccine. The CDR3 nucleotides read TGTGCCAGCAGCTTAGTTCTAGCGGGCGTCTACAATGAGCAGTTCTTC. It is translated as CASSLVLAGVYNEQFF.